This T cell receptor (beta chain) was sequenced during a study of radiotherapy plus CTLA-4 blockade in lung cancer. Study-level background: Objective responses were recorded in less than 20% of patients, with disease control recorded in 25% to 35%. Study conclusions and caveats: In blood, early T cell clone dynamics reportedly predicted response best, together with interferon-beta. Expansion in blood of tumor-derived TCR clones was seen after radiotherapy plus ipilimumab.

The CDR3 runs 14 residues. Germline CDR1 SGHRS, CDR2 YFSETQ. Trimming stripped 6 bases from V and 5 bases from J, with 17 bases between. Produced via immunoSEQ multiplex PCR; TCRdb's table is partial and in-frame only. The sample has 85,000 to 90,000 clones; 70% to 90% are singletons. Points on this clone: The antigen is undetermined.

The chain carries TRBV5-1 and TRBJ2-5; D is unclear. This sequence was found in a human donor with non-small cell lung cancer that progressed on radiotherapy plus ipilimumab. The sequenced sample was peripheral blood, obtained from a patient treated with radiotherapy plus ipilimumab. The CDR3 reads CASTSLGFRETQYF. The CDR3 DNA sequence: TGCGCCAGCACCTCACTTGGGTTTCGGGAGACCCAGTACTTC.